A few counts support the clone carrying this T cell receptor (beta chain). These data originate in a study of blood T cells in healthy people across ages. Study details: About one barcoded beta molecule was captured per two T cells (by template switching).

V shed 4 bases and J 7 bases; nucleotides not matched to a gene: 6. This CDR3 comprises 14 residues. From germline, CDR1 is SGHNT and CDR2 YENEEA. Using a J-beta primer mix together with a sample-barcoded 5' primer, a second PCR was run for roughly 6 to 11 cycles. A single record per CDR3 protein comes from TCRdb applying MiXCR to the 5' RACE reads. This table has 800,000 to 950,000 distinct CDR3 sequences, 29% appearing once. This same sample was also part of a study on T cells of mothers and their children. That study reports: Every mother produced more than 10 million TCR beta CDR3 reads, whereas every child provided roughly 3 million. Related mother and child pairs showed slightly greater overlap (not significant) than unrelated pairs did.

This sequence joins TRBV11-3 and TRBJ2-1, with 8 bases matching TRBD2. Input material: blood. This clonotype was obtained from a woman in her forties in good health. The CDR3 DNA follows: TGTGCCAGCAGCTCCGGGGGGGCGGGTAATGAGCAGTTCTTC. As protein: CASSSGGAGNEQFF.